The clone carrying this T cell receptor (beta chain) was seen ten or more times. For ophthalmopathy patients, the Clinical Activity Score was at least 3 and the NOSPECS grade at least 4; duration was under 3 months. 10 ml of fresh peripheral blood supplied the PBMCs. RNA transcripts yielded amplified TCR beta CDR3 regions. The HTBI set primed first-round TCR CDR3 RT-PCR. TCRdb re-called the multiplex PCR reads with MiXCR, one entry per CDR3 protein. The sample carries fewer than 500,000 distinct CDR3 sequences, roughly 15% recorded once. CDR1 is SGHAT, CDR2 FQNNGV, per germline. The CDR3 totals 15 residues. V lost 2 bases and J lost 1; bases outside the gene matches: 3. This sample stems from a study of T cells in Graves' hyperthyroidism and ophthalmopathy.

The sample was blood. V is TRBV11-2 and J is TRBJ2-3; 7 bases agree with TRBD2. This receptor was taken from a man aged 18 to 35 with Graves' ophthalmopathy. The chain's CDR3 is CASSLTLAGTDTQYF. CDR3 in DNA: TGTGCCAGCAGCTTAACCCTAGCGGGCACAGATACGCAGTATTTT. The full variable domain, with the rest looked up from reference TRBV11-2 and TRBJ2-3, is EAGVAQSPRYKIIEKRQSVAFWCNPISGHATLYWYQQILGQGPKLLIQFQNNGVVDDSQLPKDRFSAERLKGVDSTLKIQPAKLEDSAVYLCASSLTLAGTDTQYFGPGTRLTVL.